These 9 T cell receptor beta chains were all obtained from the same sample, sequenced in a study of cytomegalovirus exposure and HLA in healthy donors. Researchers ran the PCR with 60 Vbeta and 13 Jbeta primers. Sequencing used immunoSEQ multiplex PCR; TCRdb keeps in-frame clones, though not all of them. The sample yields under 200,000 clones, about three quarters seen once. The sequencing sample was made of PBMCs. These TCRs come from a woman between 40 and 50 years old in good health and CMV-seropositive.

This clone occurred once. This chain links TRBV27 with TRBJ2-1; TRBD2 matches 7 bases. The CDR3 covers 16 residues. The trim removed 4 bases at V and 7 bases at J, leaving 13 bases unmatched. Germline-derived CDR1 and CDR2 are MNHEY and SMNVEV (reference sequence). This CDR3 reads CASSSLSQPRENEQFF. The CDR3 nucleotides read TGTGCCAGCAGTTCTCTGTCCCAACCGCGGGAGAATGAGCAGTTCTTC.

J is TRBJ1-5 and V is TRBV6-1; D remains unclear. Per the germline V gene, CDR1 is MNHNS and CDR2 is SASEGT. V was clipped by 3 bases and J by 9 bases, with 12 bases between them. The CDR3 covers 13 residues. The CDR3 loop is CASSEQKQVPQHF. The CDR3, as DNA: TGTGCCAGCAGTGAGCAGAAGCAGGTGCCCCAGCATTTT.

This chain links TRBV19 with TRBJ1-3; maybe TRBD1 (5 bases). The CDR3 loop spans 15 amino acids. V gave up 3 bases and J gave up 4 bases, with 13 bases separating them. Germline assignment: CDR1 LNHDA and CDR2 SQIVND (reference sequence). The CDR3 nucleotides are TGTGCCAGTAGTATCCAAGGGGCCAAGGGAAACACCATATATTTT. Its translation is CASSIQGAKGNTIYF.

CDR3 region: CASSLSNRGEQYF. The CDR3 DNA reads TGTGCCAGCAGCTTATCCAACAGGGGTGAGCAGTACTTC. V usage is TRBV7-6 and J usage is TRBJ2-7; 7 nucleotides align to TRBD1. The CDR3 is made up of 13 amino acids. CDR1 is SGHVS and CDR2 is FNYEAQ in the germline V gene. The junction had 5 bases not matched to a gene; V was cut back by 2 bases and J by 7 bases. The entire variable domain, with the rest obtained from reference TRBV7-6 and TRBJ2-7, is as follows: GAGVSQSPRYKVTKRGQDVALRCDPISGHVSLYWYRQALGQGPEFLTYFNYEAQQDKSGLPNDRFSAERPEGSISTLTIQRTEQRDSAMYRCASSLSNRGEQYFGPGTRLTVT.

The chain is built from TRBV5-1 and TRBJ2-2; D is undetermined. Germline V gene lookup returns CDR1 SGHRS and CDR2 YFSETQ. V was clipped by 0 bases and J by 6 bases, with 12 bases between them. This CDR3 is 15 amino acids long. The CDR3 DNA reads as TGCGCCAGCAGCTTGGAACCGGGTCATCCCGGGGAGCTGTTTTTT. This encodes CASSLEPGHPGELFF.

This chain connects TRBV27 to TRBJ2-1, with 10 bases aligning to TRBD2. The trim removed 5 bases at V and 4 bases at J, leaving 5 bases unmatched. This CDR3 is 15 amino acids long. The germline gives CDR1 MNHEY, CDR2 SMNVEV (reference sequence). CDR3 protein: CASSISGGKYNEQFF. CDR3 in DNA: TGTGCCAGCAGTATTAGCGGGGGGAAATACAATGAGCAGTTCTTC.

The chain joins TRBV7-6 to TRBJ2-7; 9 bases agree with TRBD1. This CDR3 region has 15 residues. Germline CDR1 SGHVS, CDR2 FNYEAQ. Trimming removed 5 bases from V and 2 bases from J; junction bases left unmatched: 7. The CDR3 bases are TGTGCCAGCAGCCCAGGGACAGGGATCCCCTACGAGCAGTACTTC. The encoded protein is CASSPGTGIPYEQYF.

V is TRBV19 and J is TRBJ2-7; D is possibly TRBD1 (6 bases). From germline, CDR1 is LNHDA and CDR2 SQIVND (reference sequence). The CDR3 has 13 amino acids. The V gene lost 3 bases and the J gene lost 6 bases, with 12 bases spanning the gap. This CDR3 reads CASSIGQGREQYF. CDR3 DNA sequence: TGTGCCAGTAGTATCGGTCAGGGGCGCGAGCAGTACTTC.

This chain links TRBV5-3 with TRBJ2-7; no clear D. TRBV5-3 is an ORF, and what it does is uncertain. Trimming cost V 0 bases and J 4 bases, with 5 bases left between them. This CDR3 region has 12 residues. CDR3 DNA sequence: TGTGCCAGAAGCTTGGGACTTTACGAGCAGTACTTC. This encodes CARSLGLYEQYF.